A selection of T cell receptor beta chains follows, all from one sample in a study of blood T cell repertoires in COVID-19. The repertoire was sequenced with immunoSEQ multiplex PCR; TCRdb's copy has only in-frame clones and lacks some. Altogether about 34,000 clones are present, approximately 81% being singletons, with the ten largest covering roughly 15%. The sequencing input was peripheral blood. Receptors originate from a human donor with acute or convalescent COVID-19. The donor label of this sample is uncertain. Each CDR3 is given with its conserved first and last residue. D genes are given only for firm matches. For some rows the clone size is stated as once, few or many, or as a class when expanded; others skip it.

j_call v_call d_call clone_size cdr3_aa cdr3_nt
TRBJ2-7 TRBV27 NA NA CASSVLGGRWKEQYF TGTGCCAGCAGTGTCCTGGGAGGACGGTGGAAAGAACAGTACTTC
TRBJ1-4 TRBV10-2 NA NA CASRAVLAGATNEKLFF TGCGCCAGCAGGGCCGTACTAGCAGGAGCAACTAATGAAAAACTGTTTTTT
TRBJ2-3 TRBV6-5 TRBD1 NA CAGERDRDTDTQYF TGTGCCGGAGAGCGGGACAGGGACACAGATACGCAGTATTTT
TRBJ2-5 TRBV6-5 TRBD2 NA CASSLGTSGGAQYF TGTGCCAGCAGTTTGGGGACTAGCGGGGGGGCCCAGTACTTC
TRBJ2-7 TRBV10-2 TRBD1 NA CASSLLGMVQGESYEQYF TGCGCCAGCAGCCTCCTCGGAATGGTTCAGGGGGAGTCCTACGAGCAGTACTTC
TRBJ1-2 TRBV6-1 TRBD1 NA CASSEMGTGIWGYTF TGTGCCAGCAGTGAAATGGGGACAGGGATTTGGGGCTACACCTTC
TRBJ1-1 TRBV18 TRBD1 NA CASSIRQGDTEAFF TGTGCCAGCTCAATAAGACAGGGCGACACTGAAGCTTTCTTT
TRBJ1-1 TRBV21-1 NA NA CASSKGARQGALVAEAFF TGTGCCAGCAGCAAGGGGGCGAGACAGGGGGCTCTAGTGGCTGAAGCTTTCTTT
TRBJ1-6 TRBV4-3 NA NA CASSQVTVVNSPLHF TGCGCCAGCAGCCAAGTAACGGTAGTTAATTCACCCCTCCACTTT
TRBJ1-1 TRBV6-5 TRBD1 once CASTRQGGPGAEAFF TGTGCCAGCACCCGACAGGGAGGTCCTGGCGCTGAAGCTTTCTTT
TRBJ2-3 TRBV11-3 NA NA CASSSGVTDTQYF TGTGCCAGCAGCTCGGGGGTCACAGATACGCAGTATTTT
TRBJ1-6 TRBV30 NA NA CAWTGQQNSPLHF TGTGCCTGGACGGGACAACAGAATTCACCCCTCCACTTT
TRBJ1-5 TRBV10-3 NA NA CAISERQDNQPQHF TGTGCCATCAGTGAGAGACAGGACAATCAGCCCCAGCATTTT
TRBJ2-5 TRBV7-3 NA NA CASSPLGGPQETQYF TGTGCCAGCAGTCCACTGGGGGGGCCCCAAGAGACCCAGTACTTC
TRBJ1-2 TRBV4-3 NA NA CASSQDGGGVGYGYTF TGCGCCAGCAGCCAAGATGGAGGAGGGGTGGGCTATGGCTACACCTTC
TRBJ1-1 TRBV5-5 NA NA CASSSSGLLKTEAFF TGTGCCAGCAGCTCCTCGGGACTCCTGAAGACTGAAGCTTTCTTT
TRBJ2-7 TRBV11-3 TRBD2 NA CASSSLAGPVYEQYF TGTGCCAGCAGCTCCCTAGCGGGACCGGTCTACGAGCAGTACTTC
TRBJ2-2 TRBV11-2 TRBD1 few CASSLGQGANGELFF TGTGCCAGCAGCTTAGGACAGGGGGCTAACGGGGAGCTGTTTTTT
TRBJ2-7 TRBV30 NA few CALWGVYEQYF TGTGCCTTATGGGGCGTCTACGAGCAGTACTTC
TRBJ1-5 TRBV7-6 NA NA CASSLQAGLEQPQHF TGTGCCAGCAGCTTACAGGCAGGGTTGGAACAGCCCCAGCATTTT
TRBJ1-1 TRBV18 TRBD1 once CASSPGDSGTEAFF TGTGCCAGCTCACCGGGGGACAGTGGTACTGAAGCTTTCTTT
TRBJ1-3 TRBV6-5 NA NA CASSPPGGTTIYF TGTGCCAGCAGCCCCCCGGGAGGGACCACCATATATTTT
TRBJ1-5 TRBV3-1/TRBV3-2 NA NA CASSQGQDQPQHF TGTGCCAGCAGCCAGGGACAAGACCAGCCCCAGCATTTT
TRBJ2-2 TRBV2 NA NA CASRGQGGELFF TGTGCCAGCAGGGGCCAGGGCGGGGAGCTGTTTTTT
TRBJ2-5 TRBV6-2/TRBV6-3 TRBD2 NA CASSESSGGASETQYF TGTGCCAGCAGCGAGTCTAGCGGGGGGGCCTCGGAGACCCAGTACTTC
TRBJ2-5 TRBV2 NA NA CASSPGLQETQYF TGTGCCAGCAGTCCGGGACTTCAGGAGACCCAGTACTTC
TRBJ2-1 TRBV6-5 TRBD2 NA CASSYPGGGRNEQFF TGTGCCAGCAGTTACCCTGGGGGGGGACGGAATGAGCAGTTCTTC
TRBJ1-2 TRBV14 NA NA CASSQDGYGYTF TGTGCCAGCAGCCAAGACGGGTATGGCTACACCTTC
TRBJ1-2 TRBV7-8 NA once CASSLDGQNYGYTF TGTGCCAGCAGCTTAGACGGACAGAACTATGGCTACACCTTC
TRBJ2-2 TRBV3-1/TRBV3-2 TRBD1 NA CASSPIQGAGELFF TGTGCCAGCAGCCCAATCCAGGGGGCCGGGGAGCTGTTTTTT
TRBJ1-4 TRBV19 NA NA CASSGAANEKLFF TGTGCCAGCTCAGGGGCCGCTAATGAAAAACTGTTTTTT
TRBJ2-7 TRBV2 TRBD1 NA CASSTRTGVNEQYF TGTGCCAGCAGTACGCGGACAGGAGTAAACGAGCAGTACTTC
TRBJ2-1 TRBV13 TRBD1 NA CASSSSLGQGGRNEQFF TGTGCCAGCAGCTCTTCCTTGGGACAGGGGGGGAGGAATGAGCAGTTCTTC
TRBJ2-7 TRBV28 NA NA CASSLSGYEQYF TGTGCCAGCAGTTTATCAGGGTACGAGCAGTACTTC
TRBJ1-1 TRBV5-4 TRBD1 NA CASSLVAGGNTEAFF TGTGCCAGCAGCTTGGTGGCAGGGGGGAACACTGAAGCTTTCTTT
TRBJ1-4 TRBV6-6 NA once CASSTGDRSEKLFF TGTGCCAGCAGTACCGGGGATAGGTCTGAAAAACTGTTTTTT
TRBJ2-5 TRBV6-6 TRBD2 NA CASSSGGGKETQYF TGTGCCAGCAGTTCCGGGGGGGGAAAAGAGACCCAGTACTTC
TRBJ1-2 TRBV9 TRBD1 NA CASSVAPQAGTGEDGYTF TGTGCCAGCAGCGTAGCCCCTCAAGCCGGGACAGGGGAGGATGGCTACACCTTC
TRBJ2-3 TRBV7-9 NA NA CASSLSSGGRGTDTQYF TGTGCCAGCAGCTTATCCTCGGGGGGCCGGGGCACAGATACGCAGTATTTT
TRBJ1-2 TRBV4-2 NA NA CASSQAGGEDYGYTF TGTGCCAGCAGCCAAGCTGGGGGGGAAGATTATGGCTACACCTTC
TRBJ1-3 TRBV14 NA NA CASSDIPPAYSGNTIYF TGTGCCAGCAGCGATATTCCCCCCGCCTACTCTGGAAACACCATATATTTT
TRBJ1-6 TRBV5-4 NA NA CASSLFQGNSPLHF TGTGCCAGCAGCTTGTTTCAGGGTAATTCACCCCTCCACTTT
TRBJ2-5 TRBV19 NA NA CASSVLAQPQETQYF TGTGCCAGTAGTGTACTAGCCCAACCGCAAGAGACCCAGTACTTC
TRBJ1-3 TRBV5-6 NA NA CASSALTGITGNTIYF TGTGCCAGCAGCGCCCTGACGGGAATAACTGGAAACACCATATATTTT
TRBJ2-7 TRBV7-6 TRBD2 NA CASSAGSAGGTKQYF TGTGCCAGCAGCGCAGGGTCCGCGGGGGGTACGAAGCAGTACTTC
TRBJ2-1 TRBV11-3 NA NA CASSDLGGSYNEQFF TGTGCCAGCAGCGACCTCGGGGGCTCCTACAATGAGCAGTTCTTC
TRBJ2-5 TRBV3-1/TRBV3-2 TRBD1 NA CASSQDLGQGGETQYF TGTGCCAGCAGCCAAGATCTAGGACAGGGGGGAGAGACCCAGTACTTC
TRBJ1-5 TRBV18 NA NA CASSPRDGRGQPQHF TGTGCCAGCTCACCACGGGACGGGCGGGGGCAGCCCCAGCATTTT
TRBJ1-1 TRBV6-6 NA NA CASSFPEMNTEAFF TGTGCCAGCAGCTTCCCGGAGATGAACACTGAAGCTTTCTTT
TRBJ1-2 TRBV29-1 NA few CSVEGGGYGYTF TGCAGCGTTGAAGGGGGGGGCTATGGCTACACCTTC
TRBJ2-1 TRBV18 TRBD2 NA CASSPEELAGANEQFF TGTGCCAGCTCACCAGAGGAGCTAGCGGGAGCCAATGAGCAGTTCTTC
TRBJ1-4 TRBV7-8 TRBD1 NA CASSLGSFRGRSNEKLFF TGTGCCAGCAGCTTAGGATCCTTCAGGGGGCGAAGTAATGAAAAACTGTTTTTT